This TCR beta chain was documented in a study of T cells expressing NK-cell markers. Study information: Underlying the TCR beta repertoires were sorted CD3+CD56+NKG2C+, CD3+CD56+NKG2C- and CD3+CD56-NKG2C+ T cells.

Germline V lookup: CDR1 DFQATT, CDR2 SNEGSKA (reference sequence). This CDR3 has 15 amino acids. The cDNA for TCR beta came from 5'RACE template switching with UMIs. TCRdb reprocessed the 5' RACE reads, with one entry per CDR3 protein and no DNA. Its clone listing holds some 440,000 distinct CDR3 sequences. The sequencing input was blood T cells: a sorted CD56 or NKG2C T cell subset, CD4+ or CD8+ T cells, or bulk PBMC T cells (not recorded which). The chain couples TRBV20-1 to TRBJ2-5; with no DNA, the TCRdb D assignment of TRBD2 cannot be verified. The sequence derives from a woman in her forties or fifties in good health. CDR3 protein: CSAPRGLAGQETQYF.